This T cell receptor beta chain appears in the sequencing data of a study of T cell responses to AZD1222 COVID-19 vaccine. The data were produced by immunoSEQ multiplex PCR, yet TCRdb's version contains in-frame clones alone and is incomplete. The top ten clones hold over 1.5% of a sample with 120,000 or so clones, around 89% of them seen once. Trimming took 4 bases from V and 5 from J; bases not matched to a gene: 5. Germline CDR1 LGHNA, CDR2 YNFKEQ. There are 15 residues in the CDR3. Overall study findings and caveats: Spike-specific TCR depth and breadth grew after two AZD1222 doses. Close to half of all spike-specific TCRs reportedly target regions of the variants that are unmutated.

This clone showed up just a few times. The antigen is unknown. This chain uses TRBV4-2 with TRBJ2-2, with 9 bases matching TRBD1. This specimen consisted of peripheral blood, obtained on day 0 of AZD1222 vaccination. This clonotype was sampled from an adult in good health. The CDR3 spells CASSLGTGRTGELFF. CDR3 bases: TGTGCCAGCAGCCTCGGGACAGGGAGAACCGGGGAGCTGTTTTTT.